Presented here are 7 T cell receptor beta chains from one specimen sequenced in a study of T cell responses to AZD1222 COVID-19 vaccine (dated by TCRdb to the early 2020s). Library construction relied on the immunoSEQ multiplex PCR assay. Here the immuneACCESS table is served through TCRdb, limited to in-frame sequences with V and J called. Missing clones are a known gap in these copies; in checked studies unresolved V genes cover under half, and the rest lacks a known reason. In this sample the table shows some 92,000 clones, approximately 90% of which occur a single time. 7.5% of the sample goes to the ten largest clones. The label giving this sample's time point can be read as: baseline before first vaccination. Specimen: peripheral blood, collected on day 0 of AZD1222 vaccination. These receptors were obtained from an adult in good health.

CDR3 sequence reads: CASSRTGGKNTEAFF. The DNA for the CDR3 is TGTGCCAGCAGCAGGACAGGTGGGAAGAACACTGAAGCTTTCTTT. The chain uses TRBV6-5 and TRBJ1-1, with 7 bases identical to TRBD1. The trim removed 6 bases at V and 1 base at J, leaving 8 bases unmatched. CDR1 and CDR2 from the germline V gene are MNHEY and SVGAGI. This CDR3 contains 15 residues.

The V and J genes are TRBV27 and TRBJ1-2; D uncertain. Germline CDR1 reads MNHEY; CDR2 reads SMNVEV (reference sequence). The V end lost 4 bases, the J end lost 4 bases, and 7 bases lay between the germline ends. This CDR3 comprises 12 residues. The CDR3 DNA sequence: TGTGCCAGCAGTTCCCCTATCTATGGCTACACCTTC. Translated, it gives CASSSPIYGYTF.

This sequence joins TRBV3-1 (or the pseudogene TRBV3-2) and TRBJ2-7, with D unresolved. Trimming removed 2 bases at V and 3 bases at J, with 17 bases between. The CDR3 covers 16 residues. CDR1 and CDR2 (germline): LGHDT, YNNKEL (reference sequence). This CDR3 is CASSQRPWGTHYEQYF. DNA for the CDR3: TGTGCCAGCAGCCAAAGGCCCTGGGGAACCCACTACGAGCAGTACTTC.

The J gene is TRBJ1-5, the V gene TRBV2, with D unclear. Germline loops: CDR1 SNHLY, CDR2 FYNNEI. The CDR3 totals 14 residues. V was trimmed by 4 bases and J by 1 base, leaving 8 bases between them. This chain's CDR3 is CASSVLISNQPQHF. The CDR3 coding sequence is TGTGCCAGCAGTGTTTTAATCAGCAATCAGCCCCAGCATTTT.

This chain joins TRBV19 and TRBJ2-7, with 8 positions matching TRBD2. The CDR3 has 14 residues. The germline V gene has CDR1 LNHDA and CDR2 SQIVND (reference sequence). The junction had 9 bases not matched to a gene; V was cut back by 6 bases and J by 5 bases. CDR3 in DNA: TGTGCCAGTAGCCCCGGGGGGGGAGTGGACGAGCAGTACTTC. Translation gives CASSPGGGVDEQYF.

The V call is TRBV7-2, the J call TRBJ2-1; D possibly corresponds to TRBD2 (7 bases). Germline loops: CDR1 SGHTA, CDR2 FQGNSA. This CDR3 has 15 residues. The germline V and J ends were trimmed by 6 bases and 9 bases, with 21 bases remaining between them. CDR3 region: CASRLAGGPSTEQFF. The CDR3 DNA follows: TGTGCCAGCAGATTGGCCGGGGGGCCTAGCACTGAGCAGTTCTTC.

The rearrangement uses TRBV6-5 and TRBJ1-5; 8 nucleotides line up with TRBD1. Trimming took 6 bases from V and 4 from J; bases not matched to a gene: 8. The CDR3 length is 15 residues. Germline V lookup: CDR1 MNHEY, CDR2 SVGAGI. CDR3 bases: TGTGCCAGCAGCCGTGGGACAGGAATAAATCAGCCCCAGCATTTT. Translation: CASSRGTGINQPQHF.